These T cell receptor beta chains were read from a single sample in a study of ipilimumab plus nivolumab after autologous stem cell transplantation. Here immunoSEQ multiplex PCR was the method, and the copy in TCRdb shows in-frame clones only, minus some. Found here are some 46,000 clones, around nine tenths of them singletons; the top ten hold 0.7% to 0.95%. Sequencing was performed on PBMCs, taken in a trial of ipilimumab plus nivolumab as post-transplant consolidation. All receptors derive from a male donor with multiple myeloma. The CDR3 runs from the conserved cysteine through the conserved F or W. A D gene is named only where the DNA matches it firmly. The listing skips clone size in some rows; elsewhere it reads once, few, many or a size class.

abundance,j_gene,d_gene,v_gene,CDR3nt,CDR3aa
.,TRBJ1-5,.,TRBV4-3,TGCGCCAGCAGCCAAGAGGGGGCTGGGGATCAGCCCCAGCATTTT,CASSQEGAGDQPQHF
.,TRBJ2-7,TRBD2,TRBV7-2,TGTGCCAGCAGCTTGGGTCTAGCGGGAAACTACGAGCAGTACTTC,CASSLGLAGNYEQYF
.,TRBJ1-5,TRBD1,TRBV12-5,TGTGCTAGTGGTTTAGGGACAGGGGATTATAGCAATCAGCCCCAGCATTTT,CASGLGTGDYSNQPQHF
.,TRBJ2-5,.,TRBV2,TGTGCCAGCAGTGAGAGGGCCCGGGGAGAGACCCAGTACTTC,CASSERARGETQYF
few,TRBJ2-7,TRBD1,TRBV7-8,TGTGCCAGCAGCTTAAGGACAGGGCGCGAGCAGTACTTC,CASSLRTGREQYF
.,TRBJ2-7,.,TRBV28,TGTGCCAGCAGTCTATCTGGAGTATACGAGCAGTACTTC,CASSLSGVYEQYF
.,TRBJ1-5,TRBD1,TRBV11-2,TGTGCCAGCAGCTTAGGGACAGGGGGGTTTCGGAGCAATCAGCCCCAGCATTTT,CASSLGTGGFRSNQPQHF
few,TRBJ2-7,.,TRBV27,TGTGCCAGCAGTTCACAGGTTAGCTCCTACGAGCAGTACTTC,CASSSQVSSYEQYF
.,TRBJ1-5,.,TRBV5-5,TGTGCCAGCTCGGGGGGCTCTAGCAATCAGCCCCAGCATTTT,CASSGGSSNQPQHF
.,TRBJ2-1,TRBD2,TRBV28,TGTGCCACCTCAACAGGGACTAGCGTCAGGGGTGAGCAGTTCTTC,CATSTGTSVRGEQFF
.,TRBJ1-4,TRBD1,TRBV18,TGTGCCAGCTCACCGACAGGGACCGCAACTAATGAAAAACTGTTTTTT,CASSPTGTATNEKLFF
.,TRBJ2-2,.,TRBV10-3,TGTGCCATCATCTCTGGGACCCCCGGGGGGGAGCTGTTTTTT,CAIISGTPGGELFF
.,TRBJ1-1,.,TRBV30,TGTGCCTGCGAGAAACTCGGGAACACTGAAGCTTTCTTT,CACEKLGNTEAFF
.,TRBJ1-1,.,TRBV7-2,TGTGCCAGCAGCCTCATAGGGGGCACTGAAGCTTTCTTT,CASSLIGGTEAFF
.,TRBJ1-4,.,TRBV11-2,TGTGCCAGCAGCCGGGAAGGGGGTTCAACTAATGAAAAACTGTTTTTT,CASSREGGSTNEKLFF
.,TRBJ1-6,TRBD1,TRBV4-1,TGCGCCAGCAGCCAAGGGGACAGGACAGGGGTTGGTTCACCCCTCCACTTT,CASSQGDRTGVGSPLHF
few,TRBJ1-5,.,TRBV7-8,TGTGCCAGCAGCTCTAGGGGGGTGATGAGCAATCAGCCCCAGCATTTT,CASSSRGVMSNQPQHF
.,TRBJ1-6,.,TRBV19,TGTGCCAGTAGTCCCCCGGGGGCGAGAAGCTCACCCCTCCACTTT,CASSPPGARSSPLHF
once,TRBJ2-7,.,TRBV7-8,TGTGCCAGCAGCTTCACACGGGCCCTCTACGAGCAGTACTTC,CASSFTRALYEQYF
.,TRBJ1-2,TRBD1,TRBV7-2,TGTGCCAGCAGCTCCGGGACAGCAACTATTGGCTACACCTTC,CASSSGTATIGYTF
.,TRBJ2-7,TRBD1,TRBV5-4,TGTGCCAGCAGCCCCCAACAGGGGTCCTACGAGCAGTACTTC,CASSPQQGSYEQYF
.,TRBJ2-5,TRBD2,TRBV14,TGTGCCAGCAGCCCGCCCGGAGCGGGGGTCCAAGAGACCCAGTACTTC,CASSPPGAGVQETQYF
.,TRBJ2-1,TRBD2,TRBV6-5,TGTGCCAGCAGTTACCCTAGCGGGGGGGCTTCATATGAGCAGTTCTTC,CASSYPSGGASYEQFF
.,TRBJ2-1,TRBD2,TRBV10-1,TGCGCCAGCTCCCCGACTAGCGGAAGCGGGAAGTTCTTC,CASSPTSGSGKFF
.,TRBJ1-4,TRBD1,TRBV25-1,TGTGCCAGCAGTGAACAGGGGGAGCCAACTAATGAAAAACTGTTTTTT,CASSEQGEPTNEKLFF
.,TRBJ2-2,.,TRBV18,TGTGCCAGCTCACCGGGGGAAGTGGGTACCGGGGAGCTGTTTTTT,CASSPGEVGTGELFF
.,TRBJ2-2,.,TRBV7-7,TGTGCTAGCAGCTTAGTTCCGGGGGGGGAGCTGTTTTTT,CASSLVPGGELFF
once,TRBJ2-1,.,TRBV15,TGTGCCACCAGCAGCCCTCGCCGGGCAGTAGGGAATGAGCAGTTCTTC,CATSSPRRAVGNEQFF
.,TRBJ1-5,.,TRBV5-1,TGCGCCAGCAGGCCGGGAGCGGACAATCAGCCCCAGCATTTT,CASRPGADNQPQHF
.,TRBJ2-7,TRBD2,TRBV5-1,TGCGCCAGCAGCTTGACTAGCGGGGGGTACGAGCAGTACTTC,CASSLTSGGYEQYF
.,TRBJ2-3,.,TRBV5-6,TGTGCCAGCAGCTTGAGAGATACGCAGTATTTT,CASSLRDTQYF
.,TRBJ1-1,.,TRBV7-3,TGTGCCAGCAGCTTAAACGGTAACACTGAAGCTTTCTTT,CASSLNGNTEAFF
.,TRBJ1-6,TRBD1,TRBV4-2,TGTGCCAGCAGCCAAGGGCAGGGGGAGATCTCCTATAATTCACCCCTCCACTTT,CASSQGQGEISYNSPLHF
.,TRBJ2-7,.,TRBV28,TGTGCCAGCAGTCTCGAGGGAGGCTCCTACGAGCAGTACTTC,CASSLEGGSYEQYF
once,TRBJ2-7,.,TRBV7-9,TGTGCCAGCAGCTCTACAGGGTACGAGCAGTACTTC,CASSSTGYEQYF
.,TRBJ2-7,.,TRBV5-4,TGTGCCAGCAGTTTTCCTGGGAGCTCCTACGAGCAGTACTTC,CASSFPGSSYEQYF
once,TRBJ2-3,.,TRBV7-8,TGTGCCAGCAGCTCGGGGCGCGATACGCAGTATTTT,CASSSGRDTQYF
.,TRBJ1-5,TRBD1,TRBV5-1,TGCGCCAGCAGCCCGGGACAGGGTGAGCCCCAGCATTTT,CASSPGQGEPQHF
.,TRBJ1-2,.,TRBV30,TGTGCCTGGAATGACAGAACAAATGGCTACACCTTC,CAWNDRTNGYTF
few,TRBJ1-1,TRBD1,TRBV9,TGTGCCAGCAGCGTAGCTGGGGAAACCGGGACAGGGAGCACTGAAGCTTTCTTT,CASSVAGETGTGSTEAFF
.,TRBJ2-3,TRBD2,TRBV29-1,TGCAGCGTTGAAAGGGGCGGGGGGCTCGGCACAGATACGCAGTATTTT,CSVERGGGLGTDTQYF
few,TRBJ1-1,.,TRBV9,TGTGCCAGCAGCGGGGGACGGAACACTGAAGCTTTCTTT,CASSGGRNTEAFF
few,TRBJ1-5,.,TRBV7-6,TGTGCCAGCAGCTTAGCACAGGGAGATCAGCCCCAGCATTTT,CASSLAQGDQPQHF
.,TRBJ2-1,TRBD1,TRBV7-3,TGTGCCAGCAGCCGGGACAGGGACGACAATGAGCAGTTCTTC,CASSRDRDDNEQFF
.,TRBJ1-1,TRBD1,TRBV7-9,TGTGCCAGCAGCCCCACAGGGGGGCCTGAAGCTTTCTTT,CASSPTGGPEAFF
.,TRBJ2-5,TRBD1,TRBV5-1,TGCGCCAGCAGCTTGGCCGACAGGGCATCAGAGACCCAGTACTTC,CASSLADRASETQYF
.,TRBJ2-6,.,TRBV5-6,TGTGCCAGCAGCTTGATTTCCAACGTCCTGACTTTC,CASSLISNVLTF
.,TRBJ2-1,TRBD1,TRBV28,TGTGCCAGCAGTCCGGGACAGGGTGGATCCTACAATGAGCAGTTCTTC,CASSPGQGGSYNEQFF
.,TRBJ2-5,.,TRBV7-3,TGTGCCAGCAGCTTAACGGGGCGAGGGACCTACCAAGAGACCCAGTACTTC,CASSLTGRGTYQETQYF
.,TRBJ2-5,.,TRBV7-2,TGTGCCAGCACCAAGACTAGACGAGAGACCCAGTACTTC,CASTKTRRETQYF
.,TRBJ1-5,.,TRBV6-5,TGTGCCAGCAGGATGGACAGTAGCAATCAGCCCCAGCATTTT,CASRMDSSNQPQHF
.,TRBJ1-6,.,TRBV5-1,TGCGCCAGCAGCCTGTCCGTCAGGGCGATTAATTCACCCCTCCACTTT,CASSLSVRAINSPLHF
.,TRBJ1-1,.,TRBV6-5,TGTGCCAGCAGTCTAAACTACAGGGTCACTGAAGCTTTCTTT,CASSLNYRVTEAFF
.,TRBJ1-2,TRBD1,TRBV9,TGTGCCAGCAGCGTACTACAGGGGGTGGGAAACTATGGCTACACCTTC,CASSVLQGVGNYGYTF
.,TRBJ1-2,.,TRBV5-1,TGCGCCAGCAGCCCCGACTCTGACGCTGTGGGGTTCTATGGCTACACCTTC,CASSPDSDAVGFYGYTF
.,TRBJ2-5,.,TRBV21-1,TGTGCCCGGCTAAGGGACAGGGTAGTCGAGACCCAGTACTTC,CARLRDRVVETQYF
.,TRBJ1-4,TRBD1,TRBV18,TGTGCCAGCTCCCAAAGTCCCGGGACAGGGATTGGCGAAAAACTGTTTTTT,CASSQSPGTGIGEKLFF